The entry that follows covers one TCR beta chain sequence. No cognate antigen has been identified for it. No base qualities exist here, and no much larger clone lies one base off it. This sample is part of a study of control samples from healthy donors and cancer patients (dated by TCRdb to between 2020 and 2021). Library preparation was by the immunoSEQ multiplex PCR assay. The table was pulled from immuneACCESS by TCRdb, which kept in-frame rearrangements only. Such tables lose some clones; where checked, under half of the loss comes from unresolved V genes, and the rest has no known cause. This sample is represented by roughly 100,000 clones; roughly 92% of them were singletons. The ten biggest clones cover around 3% of the sample. The CDR3 numbers 15 residues from cysteine through phenylalanine. The DNA shown is the 45-base CDR3, in frame from base 1. CDR1 and CDR2 are drawn from the germline V gene: MRHNA, SNTAGT. V and J are trimmed by 3 bases and 0 bases, and the gene matches miss 3 bases of the junction.

The origin of this receptor is a human donor in good health. The donor label of this sample is uncertain. The sample was blood. The receptor chain draws on TRBV6-4 and TRBJ2-3, and 7 junction bases match TRBD1. The CDR3 reads CASSEGQASTDTQYF. The DNA is TGTGCCAGCAGTGAAGGACAGGCCAGCACAGATACGCAGTATTTT.